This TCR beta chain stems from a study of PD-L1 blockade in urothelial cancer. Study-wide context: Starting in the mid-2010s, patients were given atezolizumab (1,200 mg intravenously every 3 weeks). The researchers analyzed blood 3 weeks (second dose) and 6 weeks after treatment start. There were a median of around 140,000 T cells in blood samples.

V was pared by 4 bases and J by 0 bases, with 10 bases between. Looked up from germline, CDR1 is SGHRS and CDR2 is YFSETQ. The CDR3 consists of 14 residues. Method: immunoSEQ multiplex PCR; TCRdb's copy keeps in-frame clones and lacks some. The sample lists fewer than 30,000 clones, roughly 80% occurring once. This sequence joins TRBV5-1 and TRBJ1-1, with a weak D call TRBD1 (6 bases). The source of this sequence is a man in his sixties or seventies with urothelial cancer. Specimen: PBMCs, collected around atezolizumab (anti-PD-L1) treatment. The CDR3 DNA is TGCGCCAGCAGCCCGGACAGTTTGAACACTGAAGCTTTCTTT. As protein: CASSPDSLNTEAFF.